The present TCR beta chain was sequenced within a study of T cell repertoires in cytomegalovirus infection. Points from the study as a whole: Clonotype analysis showed dominance of the ex vivo response by HLA-C-restricted CMV-specific TCR beta clonotypes.

The junction had 1 base not matched to a gene; V was cut back by 7 bases and J by 5 bases. This CDR3 contains 11 residues. TCRdb re-called the reads with MiXCR, one entry per CDR3 protein. The sample holds around 350,000 distinct CDR3 sequences; 15% to 20% are singletons and the top ten take less than 9.5%. The sample holds many counts of this clonotype. Its specificity is unknown. The specimen sequenced was PBMCs. The chain recombines TRBV12-3 or TRBV12-4 with TRBJ1-1; 7 positions agree with TRBD1. The sequence came from a human donor in good health (CMV status not recorded). Some clones in this sample may be carry-over from other donors' samples. CDR3 sequence reads: CASTGGTEAFF. The CDR3 DNA follows: TGTGCCAGCACAGGGGGAACTGAAGCTTTCTTT.